The present T cell receptor beta chain was sequenced within a study of identical twins (dated by TCRdb to 2016 to 2018). Describing the broader study: TCR alpha and beta repertoires from monozygotic twins, unrelated adults of various ages and cord blood were deep-sequenced to test whether fetal clonotypes persist. Replicate twin experiments were performed at different times using different library preparation protocols to rule out contamination.

This clonotype has just a few counts. It has no known antigen specificity. Per-base quality was not reported, and no clone a single base away is much larger than it. The germline ends are 20 bases apart after V is trimmed by 0 bases and J by 3 bases. Taken from the germline V gene (reference sequence), the CDR1 and CDR2 loops are DFQATT and SNEGSKA. Measured from the cysteine to the phenylalanine, the CDR3 is 17 residues long. Solely the CDR3 DNA is kept, with 51 bases framed from the first base. Library construction relied on 5' RACE. The sequencing machine was an Illumina HiSeq 2000. A universal primer binding site was introduced by template switching, and a unique molecular identifier was present in the final cDNA, enabling accurate counting of TCR cDNA molecules. Specific primers in the conserved constant-segment region were used to synthesize first-strand cDNA for TCR alpha and beta chains. To control for contamination, every cDNA library was double barcoded, receiving both a SMART-Mk sample barcode and Illumina barcodes. TruSeq adapter sequences and Illumina sample barcodes were added in two successive PCR steps. The Illumina HiSeq platform was used with custom primers to sequence TCR alpha and beta cDNA libraries. Per the source publication's procedure: MiGEC processed the raw reads to extract unique molecular identifiers, while MiXCR was used to determine the CDR3 positions. Recombination models were inferred per individual with the repgenHMM and IGoR tools using an EM algorithm. The tcR package in R was used for shared clonotype analysis, with sharing normalized by the product of cloneset sizes. To study raw recombination free of thymic and clonal selection effects, out-of-frame nonproductive sequences were analyzed. The public reads were quality trimmed at Q25 with fastp and then assembled into clones with MiXCR by TCRdb, keeping productive beta chains. Entries are consolidated by CDR3 protein sequence, retaining the most common genes and DNA. Clone size and V and J calls follow TCRdb, not the original study. The sample table shows about 660,000 distinct CDR3 sequences, and approximately 9% are seen once. Of the sample, around 0.95% falls within the top ten clones.

Results and caveats for the whole study, not just this receptor: Because the same donors could not be followed over many years, the conclusions relied on cross-sectional statistical analysis. Excess twin sharing in beta out-of-frame sequences was weaker because fewer shared sequences lowered the signal-to-noise ratio. Invariant T cells such as MAIT and iNKT could partly confound zero-insertion analyses, although diverse VJ usage argued against such confounding for most clonotypes. In monozygotic twins, out-of-frame TCR alpha sharing was systematically underestimated by recombination models, although the models agreed with sharing between unrelated individuals. Compared with coincidental sharing between unrelated individuals, an excess of low generation-probability sequences was observed among out-of-frame TCR alpha sequences shared between twins. Abundant cord blood beta clonotypes had fewer insertions, young adult naive repertoires showed a similar but weaker trend, and memory repertoires showed no such trend.

Every donor was a healthy Caucasian. The twin cohort consisted of three pairs of female monozygotic twins, all aged about 18 to 29 years. RNA for TCR libraries was isolated from peripheral blood mononuclear cells. These same records also appear under a second study, on yellow fever vaccine responses in identical twins. Looking at the second paper: The T cell response to vaccination in identical twins was reported by the authors to appear partly convergent and partly personalized. In identical twins, the study followed T cell clones that responded to the vaccine with precision.

The rearrangement joined TRBV20-1 to TRBJ1-1; D gene: possibly TRBD1, on 5 matching bases. Sequencing input: PBMCs. The receptor's source is a young woman in good health. This receptor has the CDR3 CSARDLRGGPEHTEAFF. The sequenced DNA is TGCAGTGCTAGAGATCTCCGGGGGGGTCCTGAACACACTGAAGCTTTCTTT.